This is a list of T cell receptor beta chains from one sample in a study of naive and memory T cell subsets. TCRdb independently ran MiXCR on the UMI-ligation and nested PCR reads; one entry per CDR3 protein. The data show approximately 140,000 distinct CDR3 sequences, approximately 20% seen once. The sequenced sample was naive CD8+ T cells from blood. The receptors stem from a human donor in good health. Both conserved end residues are trimmed from each CDR3. Each record gives: J gene, CDR3 length, V gene, CDR3 protein.

>TRBJ2-1|14|TRBV6-5
ASSYSARERYNEQF
>TRBJ1-1|13|TRBV10-3
AISDRMEGIAEAF
>TRBJ2-1|10|TRBV30
AWSVSHNEQF
>TRBJ2-3|14|TRBV7-9
ASSLEPGLDTDTQY
>TRBJ2-2|15|TRBV5-6
ASSLGVEGVNTGELF
>TRBJ1-5|15|TRBV28
ASSLNPRTGNNQPQH
>TRBJ2-5|13|TRBV7-9
ASSLQQGARETQY
>TRBJ2-2|13|TRBV5-6
ASSITTFNTGELF
>TRBJ1-1|12|TRBV11-2
ASSLGRAQAEAF
>TRBJ1-4|14|TRBV6-2/TRBV6-3
ASSSPPEGGNEKLF
>TRBJ2-5|13|TRBV3-1
ASSYGRGRSETQY
>TRBJ2-7|12|TRBV6-1
ASSELAGGYEQY
>TRBJ2-1|12|TRBV9
ASSVEGTYNEQF
>TRBJ2-3|14|TRBV28
ASSLEDRDPTDTQY
>TRBJ2-1|14|TRBV30
AWSGPTSGGYNEQF
>TRBJ2-1|12|TRBV28
ASSPDFVPDEQF
>TRBJ2-7|13|TRBV11-2
ASSPGQGGSYEQY
>TRBJ2-6|13|TRBV19
ASSIQASGANVLT
>TRBJ2-3|13|TRBV5-6
ASSLARAFTDTQY
>TRBJ2-3|11|TRBV3-1
ATSWESTDTQY
>TRBJ2-1|15|TRBV6-5
ASSFQGLAETYNEQF
>TRBJ2-7|14|TRBV28
ASSSPDGRNPYEQY
>TRBJ2-5|15|TRBV7-8
ASSSLSSGIGVETQY
>TRBJ2-7|11|TRBV29-1
SVWRGSSYEQY
>TRBJ1-1|12|TRBV13
ASSTGGGNTEAF
>TRBJ2-7|16|TRBV12-3/TRBV12-4
ASSLARDRGRHGYEQY
>TRBJ2-7|14|TRBV27
ASSSTGPAGVHEQY
>TRBJ2-2|11|TRBV12-3/TRBV12-4
AVEGQESGELF
>TRBJ2-1|13|TRBV4-1
ASSQESGIWDEQF
>TRBJ1-2|11|TRBV28
ASSFRNNYGYT
>TRBJ1-4|10|TRBV29-1
SVRQTDEKLF
>TRBJ2-1|15|TRBV27
ASTYIGRIAEYNEQF
>TRBJ2-7|14|TRBV19
ASSSEKGQGAYEQY
>TRBJ2-1|10|TRBV5-6
ASSLDLNEQF
>TRBJ1-4|11|TRBV3-1
ASSQDPGEKLF
>TRBJ2-7|18|TRBV14
ASSQVEGLAGALGPYEQY
>TRBJ2-1|15|TRBV19
ASSIIGVAGAGNEQF
>TRBJ2-1|15|TRBV19
ASSPSSGGARGNEQF
>TRBJ2-2|10|TRBV29-1
SVVDSTGELF
>TRBJ2-2|14|TRBV20-1
SARDRVGGLTGELF
>TRBJ2-5|13|TRBV7-9
ASSLRVAGEETQY
>TRBJ1-1|12|TRBV27
ASSTLNMNTEAF
>TRBJ2-3|17|TRBV28
ASSPRTSGRDWLTDTQY
>TRBJ2-1|13|TRBV4-1
ASSQLAGGENEQF